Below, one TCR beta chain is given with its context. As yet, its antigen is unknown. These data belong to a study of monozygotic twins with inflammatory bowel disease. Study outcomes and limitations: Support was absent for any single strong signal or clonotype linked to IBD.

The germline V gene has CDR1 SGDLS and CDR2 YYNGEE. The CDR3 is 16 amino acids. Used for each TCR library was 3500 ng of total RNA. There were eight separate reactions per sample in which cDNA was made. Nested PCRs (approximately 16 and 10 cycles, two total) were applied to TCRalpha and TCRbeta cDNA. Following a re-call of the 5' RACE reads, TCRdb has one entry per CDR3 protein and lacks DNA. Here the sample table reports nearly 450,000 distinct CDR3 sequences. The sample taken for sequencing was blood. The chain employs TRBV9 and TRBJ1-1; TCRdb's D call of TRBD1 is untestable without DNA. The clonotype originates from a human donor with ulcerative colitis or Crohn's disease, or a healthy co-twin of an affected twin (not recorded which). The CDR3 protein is CASSVRPVGGNTEAFF.